What follows are 25 T cell receptor beta chains derived from one specimen sequenced in a study of siplizumab effects on memory and regulatory T cells. Using immunoSEQ multiplex PCR, the repertoire was profiled, and TCRdb retains in-frame clones only, with some absent. The sample contains 50,000 or so clones, roughly 90% of which appear only once. Material: naive CD8+ T cells sorted from blood. The receptors were gathered from a human donor in good health.

The chain couples TRBV27 to TRBJ2-7; D tentatively fits TRBD1 or TRBD2 (5 bases each). Germline V CDR1 and CDR2: MNHEY, SMNVEV (reference sequence). V was trimmed by 3 bases and J by 4 bases, leaving 13 bases between them. The CDR3 consists of 14 residues. In DNA form, the CDR3 reads TGTGCCAGCAGTTTCGCAGGGACGGAATACGAGCAGTACTTC. Protein product: CASSFAGTEYEQYF.

The V gene is TRBV27, the J gene TRBJ1-2; D is undetermined. The CDR3 sequence is 13 residues long. V shed 5 bases and J shed 7 bases, with 14 bases lying between them. Germline loops: CDR1 MNHEY, CDR2 SMNVEV (reference sequence). The CDR3 DNA is TGTGCCAGCAGTAACACCCCCGTCGGTGGCTACACCTTC. Translating it yields CASSNTPVGGYTF.

On this clone itself: The junction departs from the called germline gene at one end, perhaps through a read error. This sample includes further DNA sequences coding for the same CDR3. This chain uses TRBV10-3 with TRBJ2-1, with D unresolved. Germline V gives CDR1 ENHRY, CDR2 SYGVKD. The length of the CDR3 is 14 residues. This CDR3 reads CAISESNYYNEQFF. The CDR3 bases are TGCGCCATCAGTGAGTCTAACTACTACAATGAGCAGTTCTTC.

The V call is TRBV9, the J call TRBJ2-7; 11 positions match TRBD2. Germline V gives CDR1 SGDLS, CDR2 YYNGEE. The CDR3 is 15 residues long. Losses at the gene ends were 4 bases for V and 2 bases for J; bases not matched to a gene: 5. The DNA of the CDR3 is TGTGCCAGCAGCATGGGACTAGCGGAAACCTACGAGCAGTACTTC. As protein: CASSMGLAETYEQYF.

V gene TRBV29-1 combines with J gene TRBJ1-2; no definite D call. CDR3 length: 15 residues. The germline V gene has CDR1 SQVTM and CDR2 ANQGSEA. The V gene lost 4 bases and the J gene lost 1 base, with 16 bases spanning the gap. The CDR3 nucleotides read TGCAGCGTTGCCAGCTATCAACCCAATAACTATGGCTACACCTTC. This encodes CSVASYQPNNYGYTF.

A single count supports this clone. The rearrangement links TRBV5-6 to TRBJ2-1; 7 bases align to TRBD2. Germline V gene data show CDR1 as SGHDT and CDR2 as YYEEEE. This CDR3 is 17 amino acids long. Losses at the gene ends were 4 bases for V and 4 bases for J; bases not matched to a gene: 14. The CDR3 DNA sequence: TGTGCCAGCAGCCGGGCAGGCGGGAGATCTAAATACAATGAGCAGTTCTTC. It codes for CASSRAGGRSKYNEQFF.

This chain links TRBV7-9 with TRBJ2-5, with D perhaps matching TRBD1 (5 bases). Germline V gives CDR1 SEHNR, CDR2 FQNEAQ (reference sequence). With 7 bases removed from V and 0 bases from J, the gap between germline ends came to 12 bases. The CDR3 covers 14 residues. The CDR3 protein is CASTPTDNQETQYF. The DNA of the CDR3 is TGTGCCAGCACCCCAACGGACAACCAAGAGACCCAGTACTTC. Supplemented by reference TRBV7-9 and TRBJ2-5, the full variable domain reads DTGVSQNPRHKITKRGQNVTFRCDPISEHNRLYWYRQTLGQGPEFLTYFQNEAQLEKSRLLSDRFSAERPKGSFSTLEIQRTEQGDSAMYLCASTPTDNQETQYFGPGTRLLVL.

This chain connects TRBV19 to TRBJ2-1; no reliable D call. The CDR3 sequence is 14 residues long. Per germline, CDR1 LNHDA and CDR2 SQIVND (reference sequence). V gave up 3 bases and J gave up 4 bases, with 10 bases separating them. Here the CDR3 reads CASSITGTYNEQFF. The CDR3, as DNA: TGTGCCAGTAGTATCACGGGCACGTACAATGAGCAGTTCTTC. Full variable domain (rest looked up from reference TRBV19 and TRBJ2-1): DGGITQSPKYLFRKEGQNVTLSCEQNLNHDAMYWYRQDPGQGLRLIYYSQIVNDFQKGDIAEGYSVSREKKESFPLTVTSAQKNPTAFYLCASSITGTYNEQFFGPGTRLTVL.

V gene TRBV6-5 combines with J gene TRBJ1-2, with D maybe TRBD1 (6 bases). Trimming took 3 bases from V and 4 from J, leaving 9 bases between them. CDR3 length: 13 amino acids. The germline V gene encodes CDR1 MNHEY and CDR2 SVGAGI. CDR3 residues: CASSYQGGYGYTF. The DNA of the CDR3 is TGTGCCAGCAGTTATCAAGGGGGCTATGGCTACACCTTC.

Only one count was recorded for this clone. The chain is built from TRBV7-6 and TRBJ1-1, with a weak D call TRBD1 (6 bases). Germline values: CDR1 SGHVS, CDR2 FNYEAQ. This CDR3 is 14 amino acids long. Trimming cost V 5 bases and J 2 bases, with 12 bases left between them. CDR3 in amino acids: CASSSGTTNTEAFF. The CDR3 nucleotides read TGTGCCAGCAGCAGCGGGACAACCAACACTGAAGCTTTCTTT.

The CDR3 reads CASSPTGVENTEAFF. The CDR3 DNA reads TGTGCCAGCAGCCCAACAGGGGTGGAGAACACTGAAGCTTTCTTT. The V and J genes are TRBV7-9 and TRBJ1-1; 7 positions agree with TRBD1. There are 15 residues in the CDR3. Germline lookup yields CDR1 SEHNR and CDR2 FQNEAQ (reference sequence). The V segment lost 5 bases and the J segment 1 base; nucleotides outside the gene matches: 7.

The CDR3 DNA sequence: TGTGCCTGGAGTGTACCTTTAGGGAACTATGGCTACACCTTC. Its protein product is CAWSVPLGNYGYTF. The rearrangement links TRBV30 to TRBJ1-2; D is unresolved. From germline, CDR1 is GTSNPN and CDR2 SVGIG (reference sequence). The CDR3 runs to 14 residues. Trimming cost V 0 bases and J 2 bases, with 10 bases left between them.

This chain connects TRBV19 to TRBJ1-1; 7 bases are a match to TRBD1. Germline loops: CDR1 LNHDA, CDR2 SQIVND (reference sequence). The CDR3 consists of 13 residues. The trim removed 2 bases at V and 3 bases at J, leaving 0 bases unmatched. CDR3 DNA: TGTGCCAGTAGTATAACAGGGGACACTGAAGCTTTCTTT. This encodes CASSITGDTEAFF.

The chain recombines TRBV11-2 with TRBJ2-7; D might be TRBD2 (5 bases). The germline V and J ends were trimmed by 5 bases and 0 bases, with 14 bases remaining between them. CDR3 length: 15 amino acids. CDR1 is SGHAT and CDR2 is FQNNGV in the germline V gene. The CDR3: CASSHSRGSSYEQYF. The CDR3 DNA is TGTGCCAGCAGCCACTCCCGAGGGAGCTCCTACGAGCAGTACTTC.

The chain is built from TRBV18 and TRBJ2-1, with 7 bases fitting TRBD1. The CDR3 loop spans 16 amino acids. CDR1 KGHSH and CDR2 LQKENI come from the germline V gene. Losses at the gene ends were 2 bases for V and 2 bases for J; bases not matched to a gene: 6. The CDR3 DNA follows: TGTGCCAGCTCACCAGTTAAGGGGGCCGCCTACAATGAGCAGTTCTTC. It codes for CASSPVKGAAYNEQFF.

The rearrangement uses TRBV27 and TRBJ1-6; the match to TRBD1 covers 7 bases. V shed 5 bases and J 7 bases; nucleotides not matched to a gene: 5. Per germline, CDR1 MNHEY and CDR2 SMNVEV (reference sequence). The CDR3 is made up of 14 amino acids. The DNA for the CDR3 is TGTGCCAGCAGTCTGACAGGGTGGAATTCACCCCTCCACTTT. It yields the protein CASSLTGWNSPLHF.

The CDR3 DNA is TGTGCCAGCAGATACAGGGCTCTGAACACTGAAGCTTTCTTT. Translation: CASRYRALNTEAFF. This sequence joins TRBV27 and TRBJ1-1; the D gene is possibly TRBD1 (6 bases). Germline assignment: CDR1 MNHEY and CDR2 SMNVEV (reference sequence). Trimming took off 6 bases at V and 0 bases at J, with 11 bases between the two ends. The CDR3 covers 14 residues.

The chain carries TRBV7-9 and TRBJ2-3; no clear D gene. CDR1 and CDR2 from the germline V gene are SEHNR and FQNEAQ (reference sequence). CDR3 length: 12 amino acids. V lost 5 bases and J 3 bases, leaving 6 bases between the germline ends. Here the CDR3 DNA reads TGTGCCAGCAGCCCCGGGACAGATACGCAGTATTTT. This codes for CASSPGTDTQYF.

The rearrangement uses TRBV4-2 and TRBJ1-2, with 9 nucleotides matching TRBD1. The ends lost 4 bases at V and 7 bases at J; junction bases unmatched: 10. There are 15 residues in the CDR3. The germline gives CDR1 LGHNA, CDR2 YNFKEQ. CDR3: CASSPFTGGPGGYTF. The CDR3 nucleotides are TGTGCCAGCAGCCCTTTCACAGGGGGCCCTGGTGGCTACACCTTC.

The genes are TRBV6-5 and TRBJ1-1, with 9 bases fitting TRBD1. The germline V gene has CDR1 MNHEY and CDR2 SVGAGI. V was pared by 0 bases and J by 0 bases, with 2 bases of the junction left unmatched. This CDR3 has 16 amino acids. The CDR3 coding sequence is TGTGCCAGCAGTTACTCACAGGGGGCTCTGAACACTGAAGCTTTCTTT. Translating it yields CASSYSQGALNTEAFF.

The rearrangement joins TRBV18 to TRBJ2-3, with TRBD1 identical over 7 bases. Unmatched junction bases numbered 5, after V lost 8 bases and J lost 0 bases. The CDR3 extends over 14 amino acids. Germline CDR1 is KGHSH and CDR2 is LQKENI. CDR3 protein: CASTGTVSTDTQYF. The CDR3 coding sequence is TGTGCCAGCACCGGGACAGTTAGCACAGATACGCAGTATTTT.

CDR3 loop: CASSLEPWTDTQYF. For the CDR3, the DNA is TGTGCCAGCAGCCTAGAACCCTGGACAGATACGCAGTATTTT. The chain employs TRBV7-8 and TRBJ2-3, with unresolved D. This CDR3 contains 14 residues. Germline loops: CDR1 SGHVS, CDR2 FQNEAQ. V lost 5 bases, J lost 3 bases, and 12 bases lay in between. Combining the CDR3 with reference TRBV7-8 and TRBJ2-3 gives the whole variable domain GAGVSQSPRYKVAKRGQDVALRCDPISGHVSLFWYQQALGQGPEFLTYFQNEAQLDKSGLPSDRFFAERPEGSVSTLKIQRTQQEDSAVYLCASSLEPWTDTQYFGPGTRLTVL.

The chain uses TRBV7-2 and TRBJ2-7; D might be TRBD1 (5 bases). Trimming took 2 bases from V and 9 from J, leaving 14 bases between them. This CDR3 is 13 amino acids long. Germline V gene data show CDR1 as SGHTA and CDR2 as FQGNSA. CDR3 nucleotide sequence: TGTGCCAGCAGCTTACAAGGGGCTACTGGGCAGTACTTC. Translated: CASSLQGATGQYF.

This chain uses TRBV6-1 with TRBJ2-3; unclear D gene. The CDR3 is made up of 12 amino acids. The germline V gene encodes CDR1 MNHNS and CDR2 SASEGT. V was pared by 5 bases and J by 2 bases, with 5 bases between. CDR3 protein: CASSFPTDTQYF. The CDR3 DNA sequence: TGTGCCAGCAGTTTCCCCACAGATACGCAGTATTTT.

This clone has just one count. The genes are TRBV19 and TRBJ2-3, with D possibly matching TRBD2 (6 bases). V was pared by 5 bases and J by 3 bases, with 15 bases between. From germline, CDR1 is LNHDA and CDR2 SQIVND (reference sequence). The CDR3 loop spans 15 amino acids. The CDR3 is CASSLTGEGTDTQYF. The CDR3 DNA sequence: TGTGCCAGTAGTTTGACGGGAGAAGGGACAGATACGCAGTATTTT.